These 9 T cell receptor beta chains came from one sample sequenced in a study of T cells in Graves' hyperthyroidism and ophthalmopathy. Amplified TCR beta CDR3 regions derived from RNA transcripts. The study used the HTBI primer set for a first-round RT-PCR of the TCR CDR3. TCRdb recomputed calls from the multiplex PCR reads with MiXCR, one row per CDR3 protein. The sample lists a few hundred thousand distinct CDR3 sequences; 14% were seen once. Source material: blood. The receptors originated from a woman aged 40-49 years with Graves' hyperthyroidism.

This chain links TRBV28 with TRBJ2-1, with D perhaps matching TRBD1 (6 bases). CDR3 length: 13 residues. V was cut by 9 bases and J by 5 bases, with 14 bases left in between. Germline CDR1 is MDHEN and CDR2 is SYDVKM. This CDR3 reads CASTGQAHNEQFF. The CDR3 nucleotides read TGTGCCAGTACGGGACAAGCCCACAATGAGCAGTTCTTC.

Ten or more counts support this clonotype. The chain carries TRBV15 and TRBJ1-2; 9 bases are a match to TRBD1. Germline CDR1 LNHNV, CDR2 YYDKDF (reference sequence). V lost 0 bases, J lost 3 bases, and 2 bases stayed unmatched. The CDR3 consists of 15 residues. The CDR3 DNA reads as TGTGCCACCAGCAGAGAGACAGGGGGGGACTATGGCTACACCTTC. Its translation is CATSRETGGDYGYTF.

This clonotype has a count of ten or more. This chain uses TRBV28 with TRBJ2-3; 7 bases align to TRBD2. The CDR3 sequence is 13 residues long. After removal of 3 bases from V and 6 bases from J, the junction contained 3 bases not matched to a gene. Looked up from germline, CDR1 is MDHEN and CDR2 is SYDVKM. The CDR3 loop reads CASSFTSEDTQYF. Written as DNA, the CDR3 is TGTGCCAGCAGTTTTACTAGCGAGGATACGCAGTATTTT.

As concerns this clonotype: A much more abundant neighbour one base away suggests this may be a read error. This sequence joins TRBV20-1 and TRBJ1-1; D ambiguous. The CDR3 contains 14 residues. CDR1 and CDR2 from the germline V gene are DFQATT and SNEGSKA (reference sequence). The DNA of the CDR3 is TGCAGTGCCTACATAAGGACGGGGAACACTGAAGCTCTCTTT. This codes for CSAYIRTGNTEALF.

This clonotype has just a few counts. The V and J genes are TRBV12-3 or TRBV12-4 and TRBJ2-7; D is tentatively TRBD1 or TRBD2 (5 bases each). Between the trimmed V and J ends, which lost 6 bases and 1 base, there was a span of 10 bases. CDR3 size: 13 residues. CDR3 sequence (DNA): TGTGCCAGCAGGGGGGTCCCGTCCTACGAGCAGTACTTC. Amino acids: CASRGVPSYEQYF.

Details on this clonotype: A single base separates this from a much larger clone, so it may be a read error. The CDR3: CASSLFANWDTQYF. The CDR3 coding sequence is TGTGCCAGCAGCTTATTCGCTAACTGGGATACGCAGTATTTT. V and J are TRBV7-2 and TRBJ2-3; D unresolved. Trimming removed 2 bases from V and 6 bases from J, with 12 bases in between. This CDR3 is 14 amino acids long. Germline-derived CDR1 and CDR2 are SGHTA and FQGNSA.

As for this clonotype: Since the CDR3 does not end with the conserved phenylalanine or tryptophan, this likely comes from a read error. This chain links TRBV18 with TRBJ1-1; 9 nucleotides agree with TRBD1. The trim removed 4 bases at V and 5 bases at J, leaving 5 bases unmatched. CDR3 length equals 14 residues. Germline V gene sequence: CDR1 KGHSH, CDR2 LQKENI. This CDR3 is CASSLQGAGTEAFL. CDR3 sequence (DNA): TGTGCCAGCTCACTACAGGGGGCGGGGACTGAAGCTTTCCTT.

This clonotype turned up a few times. The rearrangement links TRBV28 to TRBJ2-2, with D perhaps TRBD2 (6 bases). V was clipped by 7 bases and J by 1 base, with 13 bases between them. The CDR3 contains 15 residues. From germline, CDR1 is MDHEN and CDR2 SYDVKM. The CDR3 loop reads CASTQPAGNTGELFF. CDR3 in DNA: TGTGCCAGCACCCAACCAGCGGGGAACACCGGGGAGCTGTTTTTT.

The DNA of the CDR3 is TGTGCCAGCGGGGGGTCGGGGGGGGAGGGATCCTACAATGAGCAGTTCTTC. Protein: CASGGSGGEGSYNEQFF. V usage is TRBV6-1 and J usage is TRBJ2-1; 8 nucleotides line up with TRBD2. CDR3 length: 17 residues. Germline assignment: CDR1 MNHNS and CDR2 SASEGT. Trimming removed 8 bases from V and 1 base from J; junction bases left unmatched: 13.